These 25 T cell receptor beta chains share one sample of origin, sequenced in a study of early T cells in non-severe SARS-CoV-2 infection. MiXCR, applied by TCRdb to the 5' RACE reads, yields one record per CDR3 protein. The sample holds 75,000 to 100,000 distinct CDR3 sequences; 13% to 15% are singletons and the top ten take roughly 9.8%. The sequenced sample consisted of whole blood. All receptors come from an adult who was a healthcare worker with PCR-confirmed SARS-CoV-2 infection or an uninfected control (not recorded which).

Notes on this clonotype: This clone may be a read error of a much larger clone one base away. CDR3 sequence (DNA): TGTGCCAGCAGTGAAATCTACGGTGTCAACTTAGAGCAGTACTTC. It encodes CASSEIYGVNLEQYF. The chain recombines TRBV6-1 with TRBJ2-7; D uncertain. CDR3 length: 15 amino acids. Trimming took 2 bases from V and 7 from J, leaving 18 bases between them. CDR1 MNHNS and CDR2 SASEGT come from the germline V gene.

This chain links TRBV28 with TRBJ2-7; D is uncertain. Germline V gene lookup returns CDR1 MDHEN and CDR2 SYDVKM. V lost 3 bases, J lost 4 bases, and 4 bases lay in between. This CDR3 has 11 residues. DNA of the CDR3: TGTGCCAGCAGTTTCGAGTACGAGCAGTACTTC. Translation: CASSFEYEQYF. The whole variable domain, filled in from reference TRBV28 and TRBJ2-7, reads DVKVTQSSRYLVKRTGEKVFLECVQDMDHENMFWYRQDPGLGLRLIYFSYDVKMKEKGDIPEGYSVSREKKERFSLILESASTNQTSMYLCASSFEYEQYFGPGTRLTVT.

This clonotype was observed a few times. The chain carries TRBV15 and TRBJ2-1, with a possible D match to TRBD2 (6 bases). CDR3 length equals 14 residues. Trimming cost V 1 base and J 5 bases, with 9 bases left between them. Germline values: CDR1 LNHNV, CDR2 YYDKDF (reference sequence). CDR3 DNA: TGTGCCACCAGCAGAGCGGGGGAGAACAATGAGCAGTTCTTC. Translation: CATSRAGENNEQFF.

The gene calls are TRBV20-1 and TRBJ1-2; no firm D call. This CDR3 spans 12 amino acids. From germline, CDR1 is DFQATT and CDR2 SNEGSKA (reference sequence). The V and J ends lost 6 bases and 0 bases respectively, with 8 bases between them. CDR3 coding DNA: TGCAGTGCGCTGCTAGCTAACTATGGCTACACCTTC. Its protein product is CSALLANYGYTF.

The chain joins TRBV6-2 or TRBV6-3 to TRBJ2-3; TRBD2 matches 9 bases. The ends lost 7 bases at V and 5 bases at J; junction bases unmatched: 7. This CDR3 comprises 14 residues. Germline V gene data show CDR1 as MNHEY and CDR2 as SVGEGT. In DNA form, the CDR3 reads TGTGCCAGCACCCTGCGGGGGGGCCTAGATACGCAGTATTTT. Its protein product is CASTLRGGLDTQYF.

The CDR3 spells CSAFGQGENTEAFF. DNA for the CDR3: TGCAGCGCCTTCGGACAGGGAGAGAACACTGAAGCTTTCTTT. This chain links TRBV29-1 with TRBJ1-1; TRBD1 matches at 8 bases. CDR3 length equals 14 residues. The germline V gene encodes CDR1 SQVTM and CDR2 ANQGSEA. V shed 7 bases, J shed 1 base, and the junction held 8 bases outside the gene matches.

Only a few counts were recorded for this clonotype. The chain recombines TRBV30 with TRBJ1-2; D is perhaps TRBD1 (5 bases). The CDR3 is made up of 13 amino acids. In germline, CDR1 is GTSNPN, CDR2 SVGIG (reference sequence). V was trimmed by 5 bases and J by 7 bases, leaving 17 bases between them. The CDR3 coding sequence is TGTGCCTGGGAGGACAAGCCCCCGTTTGGCTACACCTTC. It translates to CAWEDKPPFGYTF.

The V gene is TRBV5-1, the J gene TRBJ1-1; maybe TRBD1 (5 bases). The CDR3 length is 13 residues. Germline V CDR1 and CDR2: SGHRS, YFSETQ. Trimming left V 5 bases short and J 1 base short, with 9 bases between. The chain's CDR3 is CASRPTANTEAFF. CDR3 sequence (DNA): TGCGCCAGCAGACCGACAGCGAACACTGAAGCTTTCTTT.

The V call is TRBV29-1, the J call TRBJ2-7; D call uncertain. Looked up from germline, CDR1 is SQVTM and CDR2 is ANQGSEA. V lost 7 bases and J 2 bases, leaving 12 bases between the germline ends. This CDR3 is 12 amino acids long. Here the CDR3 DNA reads TGCAGCGCCGAGGTAAGCACCTACGAGCAGTACTTC. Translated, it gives CSAEVSTYEQYF.

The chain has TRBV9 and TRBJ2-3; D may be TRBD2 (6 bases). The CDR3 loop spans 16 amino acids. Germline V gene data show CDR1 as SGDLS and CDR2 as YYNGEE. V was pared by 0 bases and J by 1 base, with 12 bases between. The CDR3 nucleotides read TGTGCCAGCAGCGTAGGTTCTAGCGTGGGCACAGATACGCAGTATTTT. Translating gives CASSVGSSVGTDTQYF.

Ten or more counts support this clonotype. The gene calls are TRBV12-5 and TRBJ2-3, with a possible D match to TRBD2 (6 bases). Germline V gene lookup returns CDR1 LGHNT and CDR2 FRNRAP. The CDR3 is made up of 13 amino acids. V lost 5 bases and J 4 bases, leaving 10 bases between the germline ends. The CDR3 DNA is TGTGCTAGTGGTCTGGGACTTGCAGATACGCAGTATTTT. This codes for CASGLGLADTQYF.

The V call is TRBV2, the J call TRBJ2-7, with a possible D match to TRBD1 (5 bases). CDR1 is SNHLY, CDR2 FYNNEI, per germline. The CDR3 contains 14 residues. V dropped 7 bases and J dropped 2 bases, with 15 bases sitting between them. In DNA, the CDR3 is TGTGCCAGCACCGGCGGACATCGAGCCTACGAGCAGTACTTC. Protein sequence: CASTGGHRAYEQYF.

The CDR3 region is CSATTLASGTTDTQYF. The CDR3, as DNA: TGCAGTGCTACTACCCTTGCTAGCGGCACCACAGATACGCAGTATTTT. The chain has TRBV20-1 and TRBJ2-3; 7 nucleotides line up with TRBD2. The CDR3 length is 16 residues. Germline lookup yields CDR1 DFQATT and CDR2 SNEGSKA (reference sequence). Trimming removed 4 bases from V and 2 bases from J; junction bases left unmatched: 12.

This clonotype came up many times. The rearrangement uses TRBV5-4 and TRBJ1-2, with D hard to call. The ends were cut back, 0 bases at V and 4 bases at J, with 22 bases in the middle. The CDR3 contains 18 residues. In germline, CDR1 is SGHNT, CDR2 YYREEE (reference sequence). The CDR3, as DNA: TGTGCCAGCAGCTTGGATAAGGCCGAGTGGGATACCATCTATGGCTACACCTTC. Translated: CASSLDKAEWDTIYGYTF.

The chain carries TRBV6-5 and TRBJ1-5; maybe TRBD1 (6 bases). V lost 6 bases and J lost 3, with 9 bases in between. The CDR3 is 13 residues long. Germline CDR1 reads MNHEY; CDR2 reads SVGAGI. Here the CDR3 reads CASRAGDNQPQHF. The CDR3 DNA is TGTGCCAGCAGGGCAGGGGACAATCAGCCCCAGCATTTT.

CDR3 DNA sequence: TGTGCCAGCAGCACCCAGCCGGGAAGGTGGCCGGATACGCAGTATTTT. As protein: CASSTQPGRWPDTQYF. V gene TRBV3-1 combines with J gene TRBJ2-3; maybe TRBD2 (5 bases). CDR3 length equals 16 residues. V lost 5 bases, J lost 6 bases, and 21 bases lay in between. CDR1 is LGHDT and CDR2 is YNNKEL in the germline V gene (reference sequence).

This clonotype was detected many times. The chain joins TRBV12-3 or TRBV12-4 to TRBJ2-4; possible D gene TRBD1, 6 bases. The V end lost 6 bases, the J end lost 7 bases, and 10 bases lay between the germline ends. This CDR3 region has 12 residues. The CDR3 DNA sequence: TGTGCCAGCAGAATTGGACAGAACATTCAGTACTTC. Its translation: CASRIGQNIQYF.

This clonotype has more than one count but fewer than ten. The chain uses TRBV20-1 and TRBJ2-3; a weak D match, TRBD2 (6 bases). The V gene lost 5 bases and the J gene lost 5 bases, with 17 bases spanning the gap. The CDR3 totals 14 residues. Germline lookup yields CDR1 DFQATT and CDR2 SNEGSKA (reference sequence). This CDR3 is CSASLGRGEDTQYF. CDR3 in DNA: TGCAGTGCTTCTCTTGGGCGGGGTGAAGATACGCAGTATTTT.

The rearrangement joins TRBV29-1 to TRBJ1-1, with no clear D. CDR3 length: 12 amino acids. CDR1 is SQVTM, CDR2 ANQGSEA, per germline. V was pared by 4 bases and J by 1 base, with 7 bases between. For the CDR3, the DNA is TGCAGCGTTGGGTTTCGGAACACTGAAGCTTTCTTT. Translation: CSVGFRNTEAFF.

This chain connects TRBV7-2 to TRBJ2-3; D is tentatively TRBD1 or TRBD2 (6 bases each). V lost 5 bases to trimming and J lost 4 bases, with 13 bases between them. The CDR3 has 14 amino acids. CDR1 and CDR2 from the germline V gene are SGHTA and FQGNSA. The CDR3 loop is CASSPPGGPDTQYF. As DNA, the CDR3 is TGTGCCAGCAGCCCCCCTGGGGGGCCAGATACGCAGTATTTT.

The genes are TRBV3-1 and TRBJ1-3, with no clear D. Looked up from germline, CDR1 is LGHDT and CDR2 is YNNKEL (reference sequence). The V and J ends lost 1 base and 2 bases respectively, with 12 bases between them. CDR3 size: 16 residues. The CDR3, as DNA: TGTGCCAGCAGCCAAGCGGCGTTGCCTGCTGGAAACACCATATATTTT. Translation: CASSQAALPAGNTIYF.

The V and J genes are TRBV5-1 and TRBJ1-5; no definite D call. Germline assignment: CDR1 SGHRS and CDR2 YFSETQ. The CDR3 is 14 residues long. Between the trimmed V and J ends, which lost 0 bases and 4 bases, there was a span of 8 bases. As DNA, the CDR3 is TGCGCCAGCAGCTTGGAAGGCGCGAATCAGCCCCAGCATTTT. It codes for CASSLEGANQPQHF.

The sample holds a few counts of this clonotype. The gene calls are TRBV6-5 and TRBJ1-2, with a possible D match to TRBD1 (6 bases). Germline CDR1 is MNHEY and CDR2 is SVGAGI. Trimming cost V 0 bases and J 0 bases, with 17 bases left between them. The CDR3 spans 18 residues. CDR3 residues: CASSYSRVWQGSNYGYTF. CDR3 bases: TGTGCCAGCAGTTACTCGCGAGTCTGGCAGGGGTCTAACTATGGCTACACCTTC.

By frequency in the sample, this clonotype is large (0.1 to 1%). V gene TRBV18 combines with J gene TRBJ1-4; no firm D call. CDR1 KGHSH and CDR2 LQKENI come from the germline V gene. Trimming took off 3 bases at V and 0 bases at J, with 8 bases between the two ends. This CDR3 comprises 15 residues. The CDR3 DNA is TGTGCCAGCTCACCGGACGGTGCAACTAATGAAAAACTGTTTTTT. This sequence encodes CASSPDGATNEKLFF.

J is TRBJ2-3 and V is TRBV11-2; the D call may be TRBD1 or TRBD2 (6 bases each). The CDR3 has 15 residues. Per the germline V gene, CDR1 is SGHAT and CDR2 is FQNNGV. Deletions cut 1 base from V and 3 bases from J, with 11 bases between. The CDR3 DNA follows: TGTGCCAGCAGCTTAGTCCGGGGGCAAACAGATACGCAGTATTTT. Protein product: CASSLVRGQTDTQYF.